The clone carrying this TCR beta chain has only a few counts. Clones were read by immunoSEQ multiplex PCR, and TCRdb kept only the in-frame ones, dropping some. The top ten hold about 1.5% of the sample, which has under 600,000 clones, roughly 87% seen once. CDR1 and CDR2 from the germline V gene are MNHEY and SVGEGT. This CDR3 region has 16 residues. V was clipped by 0 bases and J by 3 bases; unmatched bases: 3. The treatment here: about 20 received Ad26.COV2.S at low or high dose, single or two shots; about five received placebo; per-sample allocation not given. Repertoires come from day 63 after the first vaccine or placebo injection. Participants' vaccine, an Ad26 vector, delivered Wuhan-strain SARS-CoV-2 spike. This specimen belongs to a study of Ad26.COV2.S vaccination and SARS-CoV-2 variants.

The sample consisted of peripheral blood, taken in a trial of Ad26.COV2.S vaccine versus placebo. This chain links TRBV6-2 or TRBV6-3 with TRBJ2-2; 8 positions agree with TRBD2. This TCR was recovered from a person between 18 and 59 years old who received the Ad26.COV2.S COVID-19 vaccine or a placebo. CDR3 nucleotides: TGTGCCAGCAGTTACTCAAGCGGGGGTTACACCGGGGAGCTGTTTTTT. Translation gives CASSYSSGGYTGELFF.